A selection of T cell receptor beta chains follows, all from one sample in a study of blood T cell repertoires in COVID-19. Sequencing was performed with immunoSEQ multiplex PCR; in TCRdb, only in-frame clones are kept and a portion is missing. The data contain about 65,000 clones, about 92% of them singletons. The specimen was peripheral blood. These receptors were taken from a man between 60 and 70 years old with acute or convalescent COVID-19. Each CDR3 is given with its conserved first and last residue. A D gene is named only where the DNA matches it firmly. The size field is filled for only some rows; it gives once, few, many or a size class.

D gene: TRBD1
J gene: TRBJ2-3
V gene: TRBV6-6
clone size: NA
CDR3 protein: CASSTLQGRTDTQYF
CDR3 DNA: TGTGCCAGCAGCACCCTACAGGGGCGGACAGATACGCAGTATTTT

D gene: NA
J gene: TRBJ1-2
V gene: TRBV6-2/TRBV6-3
clone size: NA
CDR3 protein: CASSRGYNYGYTF
CDR3 DNA: TGTGCCAGCAGTAGGGGGTATAACTATGGCTACACCTTC

D gene: TRBD1
J gene: TRBJ1-2
V gene: TRBV28
clone size: NA
CDR3 protein: CASSSPGQGNYGYTF
CDR3 DNA: TGTGCCAGCAGTTCCCCGGGACAGGGAAACTATGGCTACACCTTC

D gene: NA
J gene: TRBJ2-1
V gene: TRBV7-8
clone size: NA
CDR3 protein: CASSPGTGRSYNEQFF
CDR3 DNA: TGTGCCAGCAGCCCCGGGACTGGCCGCTCCTACAATGAGCAGTTCTTC

D gene: NA
J gene: TRBJ1-1
V gene: TRBV3-1/TRBV3-2
clone size: NA
CDR3 protein: CASSPTQDFNTEAFF
CDR3 DNA: TGTGCCAGCAGCCCGACACAGGATTTTAATACTGAAGCTTTCTTT

D gene: NA
J gene: TRBJ2-5
V gene: TRBV7-9
clone size: NA
CDR3 protein: CASSFPLTQETQYF
CDR3 DNA: TGTGCCAGCAGCTTCCCGCTAACCCAAGAGACCCAGTACTTC

D gene: NA
J gene: TRBJ1-1
V gene: TRBV7-2
clone size: NA
CDR3 protein: CASSLARLGTEAFF
CDR3 DNA: TGTGCCAGCAGCTTAGCCCGACTGGGCACTGAAGCTTTCTTT

D gene: TRBD1
J gene: TRBJ1-2
V gene: TRBV7-8
clone size: NA
CDR3 protein: CASSAIVGDRSNGYTF
CDR3 DNA: TGTGCCAGCAGCGCCATTGTTGGGGACAGGTCCAATGGCTACACCTTC

D gene: NA
J gene: TRBJ1-2
V gene: TRBV6-6
clone size: NA
CDR3 protein: CASTPGGYGYTF
CDR3 DNA: TGTGCCAGCACCCCGGGGGGGTATGGCTACACCTTC

D gene: NA
J gene: TRBJ2-3
V gene: TRBV7-9
clone size: NA
CDR3 protein: CASSLGLSTDTQYF
CDR3 DNA: TGTGCCAGCAGCTTGGGCCTTAGCACAGATACGCAGTATTTT

D gene: TRBD1
J gene: TRBJ1-1
V gene: TRBV7-2
clone size: once
CDR3 protein: CASRNPGQGEWTEAFF
CDR3 DNA: TGTGCCAGCAGAAACCCGGGACAGGGGGAATGGACTGAAGCTTTCTTT

D gene: NA
J gene: TRBJ1-1
V gene: TRBV29-1
clone size: NA
CDR3 protein: CSVEAGLTEAFF
CDR3 DNA: TGCAGCGTTGAGGCAGGGCTCACTGAAGCTTTCTTT

D gene: NA
J gene: TRBJ2-7
V gene: TRBV6-5
clone size: NA
CDR3 protein: CASGTRLFYEQYF
CDR3 DNA: TGTGCCAGCGGGACTCGATTGTTCTACGAGCAGTACTTC

D gene: NA
J gene: TRBJ2-7
V gene: TRBV5-1
clone size: NA
CDR3 protein: CASSNPTVSYEQYF
CDR3 DNA: TGCGCCAGCAGTAATCCAACAGTCTCCTACGAGCAGTACTTC

D gene: NA
J gene: TRBJ2-2
V gene: TRBV7-2
clone size: NA
CDR3 protein: CASSRDGRNTGELFF
CDR3 DNA: TGTGCCAGCAGCCGGGACGGGAGGAACACCGGGGAGCTGTTTTTT

D gene: NA
J gene: TRBJ1-5
V gene: TRBV18
clone size: NA
CDR3 protein: CASSPHTGSPQHF
CDR3 DNA: TGTGCCAGCTCACCACACACAGGATCCCCCCAGCATTTT

D gene: NA
J gene: TRBJ2-1
V gene: TRBV10-3
clone size: NA
CDR3 protein: CAITFDRYNEQFF
CDR3 DNA: TGTGCCATCACTTTCGACAGGTACAATGAGCAGTTCTTC

D gene: NA
J gene: TRBJ1-4
V gene: TRBV3-1/TRBV3-2
clone size: NA
CDR3 protein: CASSQATTNEKLFF
CDR3 DNA: TGTGCCAGCAGCCAAGCAACAACTAATGAAAAACTGTTTTTT

D gene: NA
J gene: TRBJ1-1
V gene: TRBV6-5
clone size: NA
CDR3 protein: CASSYSSNTEAFF
CDR3 DNA: TGTGCCAGCAGTTACTCGAGTAACACTGAAGCTTTCTTT

D gene: TRBD1
J gene: TRBJ2-7
V gene: TRBV7-9
clone size: NA
CDR3 protein: CASSRGTAFIYEQYF
CDR3 DNA: TGTGCCAGCAGCCGAGGGACAGCTTTCATCTACGAGCAGTACTTC

D gene: NA
J gene: TRBJ2-5
V gene: TRBV7-2
clone size: NA
CDR3 protein: CASSLRVAPQETQYF
CDR3 DNA: TGTGCCAGCAGCTTAAGAGTAGCGCCACAAGAGACCCAGTACTTC

D gene: TRBD1
J gene: TRBJ1-2
V gene: TRBV27
clone size: NA
CDR3 protein: CASARDSKNGYTF
CDR3 DNA: TGTGCCAGCGCCCGGGACAGCAAAAATGGCTACACCTTC

D gene: TRBD2
J gene: TRBJ2-1
V gene: TRBV3-1/TRBV3-2
clone size: NA
CDR3 protein: CASLRGVGDEQFF
CDR3 DNA: TGTGCCAGCCTCCGGGGGGTTGGGGATGAGCAGTTCTTC

D gene: TRBD1
J gene: TRBJ2-3
V gene: TRBV5-1
clone size: once
CDR3 protein: CASSLATGDGTDTQYF
CDR3 DNA: TGCGCCAGCAGCTTGGCCACAGGGGATGGCACAGATACGCAGTATTTT

D gene: TRBD1
J gene: TRBJ2-7
V gene: TRBV5-1
clone size: NA
CDR3 protein: CASSLDGTVSYEQYF
CDR3 DNA: TGCGCCAGCAGCTTGGACGGGACAGTCTCCTACGAGCAGTACTTC

D gene: NA
J gene: TRBJ1-1
V gene: TRBV10-3
clone size: NA
CDR3 protein: CAISEALNMNTEAFF
CDR3 DNA: TGTGCCATCAGTGAGGCCTTAAACATGAACACTGAAGCTTTCTTT

D gene: NA
J gene: TRBJ1-3
V gene: TRBV7-2
clone size: NA
CDR3 protein: CASSKEGGTGNTIYF
CDR3 DNA: TGTGCCAGCAGCAAAGAAGGGGGAACTGGAAACACCATATATTTT

D gene: TRBD1
J gene: TRBJ2-3
V gene: TRBV18
clone size: NA
CDR3 protein: CASSPWDRPTDTQYF
CDR3 DNA: TGTGCCAGCTCACCATGGGACAGGCCTACAGATACGCAGTATTTT

D gene: TRBD1
J gene: TRBJ1-5
V gene: TRBV5-1
clone size: NA
CDR3 protein: CASSLTGGNQPQHF
CDR3 DNA: TGCGCCAGCAGCTTGACAGGGGGCAATCAGCCCCAGCATTTT

D gene: NA
J gene: TRBJ1-5
V gene: TRBV2
clone size: NA
CDR3 protein: CASSEVKDSSDSNQPQHF
CDR3 DNA: TGTGCCAGCAGTGAAGTTAAAGACAGCTCTGATAGCAATCAGCCCCAGCATTTT

D gene: NA
J gene: TRBJ1-1
V gene: TRBV10-2
clone size: NA
CDR3 protein: CASSQGTLTEAFF
CDR3 DNA: TGCGCCAGCAGTCAGGGCACTCTTACTGAAGCTTTCTTT

D gene: NA
J gene: TRBJ1-5
V gene: TRBV19
clone size: NA
CDR3 protein: CASSARGRGNQPQHF
CDR3 DNA: TGTGCCAGTAGTGCAAGGGGCAGGGGCAATCAGCCCCAGCATTTT

D gene: TRBD1
J gene: TRBJ2-5
V gene: TRBV6-6
clone size: NA
CDR3 protein: CASSGIQGPGETQYF
CDR3 DNA: TGTGCCAGCAGTGGCATACAGGGGCCGGGGGAGACCCAGTACTTC

D gene: TRBD1
J gene: TRBJ2-1
V gene: TRBV10-1
clone size: NA
CDR3 protein: CASLRDRDRSSYNEQFF
CDR3 DNA: TGCGCCAGTCTCCGGGACAGGGATAGGAGCTCCTACAATGAGCAGTTCTTC

D gene: TRBD1
J gene: TRBJ1-2
V gene: TRBV23-1
clone size: NA
CDR3 protein: CASSPPGQGYGYTF
CDR3 DNA: TGCGCCAGCAGTCCGCCGGGACAGGGTTATGGCTACACCTTC

D gene: NA
J gene: TRBJ1-6
V gene: TRBV19
clone size: NA
CDR3 protein: CASSSRGSPLHF
CDR3 DNA: TGTGCCAGTAGTTCCAGGGGTTCACCCCTCCACTTT

D gene: TRBD1
J gene: TRBJ1-1
V gene: TRBV5-1
clone size: NA
CDR3 protein: CASSERQGSGTEAFF
CDR3 DNA: TGCGCCAGCAGCGAAAGACAGGGGAGCGGTACTGAAGCTTTCTTT

D gene: TRBD1
J gene: TRBJ2-4
V gene: TRBV19
clone size: NA
CDR3 protein: CASSVGTGLAKNIQYF
CDR3 DNA: TGTGCCAGTAGTGTCGGGACAGGACTAGCCAAAAACATTCAGTACTTC

D gene: NA
J gene: TRBJ1-6
V gene: TRBV4-1
clone size: NA
CDR3 protein: CASSQGAAENSPLHF
CDR3 DNA: TGCGCCAGCAGCCAAGGGGCAGCGGAGAATTCACCCCTCCACTTT

D gene: NA
J gene: TRBJ1-2
V gene: TRBV7-2
clone size: once
CDR3 protein: CASSLGLNYGYTF
CDR3 DNA: TGTGCCAGCAGCTTAGGACTTAACTATGGCTACACCTTC

D gene: NA
J gene: TRBJ1-3
V gene: TRBV7-2
clone size: NA
CDR3 protein: CASSSKLLTSGNTIYF
CDR3 DNA: TGTGCCAGCAGCTCTAAACTCCTTACCTCTGGAAACACCATATATTTT

D gene: NA
J gene: TRBJ1-5
V gene: TRBV6-1
clone size: NA
CDR3 protein: CASSDLARSVLSNQPQHF
CDR3 DNA: TGTGCCAGCAGTGATTTAGCGCGGTCAGTACTTAGCAATCAGCCCCAGCATTTT

D gene: TRBD1
J gene: TRBJ1-2
V gene: TRBV30
clone size: NA
CDR3 protein: CAMESGGYYGYTF
CDR3 DNA: TGTGCCATGGAGTCAGGGGGCTACTATGGCTACACCTTC

D gene: TRBD1
J gene: TRBJ2-1
V gene: TRBV27
clone size: NA
CDR3 protein: CASSLPTGTGVFNEQFF
CDR3 DNA: TGTGCCAGCAGTTTACCTACCGGGACAGGGGTTTTCAATGAGCAGTTCTTC

D gene: NA
J gene: TRBJ1-1
V gene: TRBV7-2
clone size: NA
CDR3 protein: CASLLFSGRGTEAFF
CDR3 DNA: TGTGCCAGCCTACTTTTCTCTGGGCGGGGGACTGAAGCTTTCTTT

D gene: NA
J gene: TRBJ2-3
V gene: TRBV13
clone size: NA
CDR3 protein: CASRLTGSSTDTQYF
CDR3 DNA: TGTGCCAGCAGATTAACAGGGTCTAGCACAGATACGCAGTATTTT

D gene: NA
J gene: TRBJ1-1
V gene: TRBV19
clone size: NA
CDR3 protein: CASSIGGYAMNTEAFF
CDR3 DNA: TGTGCCAGTAGTATCGGAGGGTACGCCATGAACACTGAAGCTTTCTTT

D gene: NA
J gene: TRBJ1-1
V gene: TRBV5-1
clone size: NA
CDR3 protein: CASSLAGDGTEAFF
CDR3 DNA: TGCGCCAGCAGCTTGGCAGGGGATGGCACTGAAGCTTTCTTT

D gene: NA
J gene: TRBJ1-6
V gene: TRBV5-4
clone size: NA
CDR3 protein: CASSLAPGEGSPLHF
CDR3 DNA: TGTGCCAGCAGCTTGGCCCCGGGGGAGGGTTCACCCCTCCACTTT

D gene: NA
J gene: TRBJ2-3
V gene: TRBV9
clone size: NA
CDR3 protein: CASSSRGTDTQYF
CDR3 DNA: TGTGCCAGCAGCTCCAGGGGCACAGATACGCAGTATTTT

D gene: TRBD2
J gene: TRBJ2-2
V gene: TRBV5-1
clone size: NA
CDR3 protein: CASSRGLAGERYTGELFF
CDR3 DNA: TGCGCCAGCAGCAGGGGACTAGCGGGGGAGCGGTACACCGGGGAGCTGTTTTTT

D gene: TRBD1
J gene: TRBJ1-3
V gene: TRBV4-2
clone size: NA
CDR3 protein: CASSQDQSDRVNPSGNTIYF
CDR3 DNA: TGTGCCAGCAGCCAAGATCAAAGTGACAGGGTAAACCCCTCTGGAAACACCATATATTTT

D gene: TRBD1
J gene: TRBJ1-6
V gene: TRBV6-1
clone size: NA
CDR3 protein: CASSEPGTGRPLHF
CDR3 DNA: TGTGCCAGCAGTGAACCCGGGACAGGTCGCCCCCTCCACTTT